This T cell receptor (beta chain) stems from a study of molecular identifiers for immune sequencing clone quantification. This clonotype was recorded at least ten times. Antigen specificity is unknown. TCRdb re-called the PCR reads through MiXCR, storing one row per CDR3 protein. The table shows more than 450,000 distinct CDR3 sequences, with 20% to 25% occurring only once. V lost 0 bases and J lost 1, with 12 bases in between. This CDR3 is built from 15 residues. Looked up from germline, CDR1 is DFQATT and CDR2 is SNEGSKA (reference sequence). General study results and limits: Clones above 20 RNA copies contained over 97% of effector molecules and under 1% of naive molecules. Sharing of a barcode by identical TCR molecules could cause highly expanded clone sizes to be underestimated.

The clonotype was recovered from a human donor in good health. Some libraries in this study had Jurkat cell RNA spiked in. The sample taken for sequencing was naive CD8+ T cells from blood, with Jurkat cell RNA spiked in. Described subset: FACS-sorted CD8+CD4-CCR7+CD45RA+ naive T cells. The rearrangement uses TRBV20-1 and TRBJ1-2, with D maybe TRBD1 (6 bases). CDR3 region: CSARDERGINYGYTF. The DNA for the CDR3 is TGCAGTGCTAGAGATGAGAGGGGGATTAACTATGGCTACACCTTC.